The entry below describes one T cell receptor (beta chain). The germline CDR1 and CDR2 sequences are MNHEY and SMNVEV (reference sequence). V shed 7 bases and J 3 bases; nucleotides not matched to a gene: 8. The length of the CDR3 is 15 residues. The data derive from a study of blood T cell repertoires in COVID-19. Measured with immunoSEQ multiplex PCR; TCRdb has only the in-frame clones, and not every one. The sample lists under 250,000 clones, over 60% occurring once. Sequences were obtained from peripheral blood. The sequence derives from a woman aged 70-85 years with acute or convalescent COVID-19. The V call is TRBV27, the J call TRBJ2-5; 10 bases are a match to TRBD2. Written as DNA, the CDR3 is TGTGCCAGCACTAGCGGGGGCCCTGGAGAAGAGACCCAGTACTTC. It specifies CASTSGGPGEETQYF.